Below are 20 T cell receptor beta chains sequenced from a single sample in a study of T cells in Graves' hyperthyroidism and ophthalmopathy. Researchers amplified the TCR beta CDR3 regions from RNA transcripts. A set of HTBI primers served as the primers for a first-round RT-PCR of the TCR CDR3. TCRdb passed the multiplex PCR reads through MiXCR, listing each CDR3 protein once. This sample has 450,000 to 500,000 distinct CDR3 sequences, with approximately 22% found just once. The sequencing input was blood. The source is a woman aged 70-85 years with Graves' ophthalmopathy.

The V gene is TRBV5-4, the J gene TRBJ2-2; D ambiguous. V shed 5 bases and J shed 4 bases, with 9 bases lying between them. CDR1 SGHNT and CDR2 YYREEE come from the germline V gene (reference sequence). This CDR3 has 13 amino acids. CDR3 loop: CASRLDITGELFF. The CDR3 nucleotides are TGTGCCAGCAGGCTTGATATCACCGGGGAGCTGTTTTTT.

A few counts support this clonotype. Germline and junction disagree at one end, which may indicate a read error. The CDR3 sequence is CSAERGSGAGNTIYF. The CDR3 nucleotides are TGCAGCGCTGAACGGGGAAGCGGCGCTGGAAACACCATATATTTT. The chain employs TRBV29-1 and TRBJ1-3; no firm D call. CDR1 is SQVTM, CDR2 ANQGSEA, per germline. The CDR3 runs 15 residues.

This chain joins TRBV15 and TRBJ2-5; TRBD1 matches at 12 bases. Germline trimming cut 5 bases from V and 6 bases from J; bases unmatched to any gene: 1. Germline assignment: CDR1 LNHNV and CDR2 YYDKDF (reference sequence). The CDR3 loop spans 13 amino acids. The CDR3 loop reads CATSGTGGQTQYF. CDR3 bases: TGTGCCACCAGCGGGACAGGGGGCCAGACCCAGTACTTC.

In its sample, this clonotype was seen a few times. This chain uses TRBV29-1 with TRBJ1-1; weak D call: TRBD1 (6 bases). The CDR3 covers 13 residues. V lost 4 bases, J lost 4 bases, and 13 bases lay in between. Germline CDR1 SQVTM, CDR2 ANQGSEA. The CDR3 is CSVGRGVGTEAFF. The CDR3 nucleotides read TGCAGCGTTGGGAGGGGGGTGGGCACTGAAGCTTTCTTT.

Notes on this clonotype: One end of the junction is discordant with germline, which a read error may explain. V usage is TRBV18 and J usage is TRBJ1-4; D not resolved. CDR3 size: 15 residues. The germline V gene encodes CDR1 KGHSH and CDR2 LQKENI. CDR3 region: CASSPPGSTSEKLFF. As DNA, the CDR3 is TGTGCCAGCTCACCACCGGGCAGTACTAGTGAAAAACTGTTTTTT.

In its sample, this clonotype was seen many times. The V gene is TRBV20-1, the J gene TRBJ2-1; 7 positions agree with TRBD2. The CDR3 is made up of 15 amino acids. Germline assignment: CDR1 DFQATT and CDR2 SNEGSKA (reference sequence). The J segment lost 6 bases and the V segment lost 6 bases, leaving 14 bases of the junction unmatched. The DNA of the CDR3 is TGCAGTGCCCGGGAGCCGACGCGGGAGACCAATGAGCAGTTCTTC. Translated: CSAREPTRETNEQFF.

This clonotype was detected many times. This chain connects TRBV5-1 to TRBJ1-3; D unresolved. The CDR3 has 18 amino acids. V lost 2 bases and J 2 bases, leaving 20 bases between the germline ends. Germline CDR1 and CDR2: SGHRS and YFSETQ. CDR3 sequence: CASSLGTVGPHAGNTIYF. CDR3 DNA sequence: TGCGCCAGCAGCTTAGGCACAGTCGGCCCGCACGCTGGAAACACCATATATTTT.

The rearrangement links TRBV5-1 to TRBJ2-1; D not resolved. CDR3 length: 14 residues. The V end lost 0 bases, the J end lost 8 bases, and 12 bases lay between the germline ends. Germline CDR1 and CDR2: SGHRS and YFSETQ. CDR3 region: CASSLGASVDEQFF. CDR3 bases: TGCGCCAGCAGCTTGGGAGCTAGTGTCGATGAGCAGTTCTTC.

The V and J genes are TRBV20-1 and TRBJ2-4; 12 bases line up with TRBD2. Germline loops: CDR1 DFQATT, CDR2 SNEGSKA (reference sequence). There are 16 residues in the CDR3. Trimming at V came to 5 bases and at J to 8 bases, leaving 13 bases not matched to a gene. The CDR3 bases are TGCAGTGCTCCTCTGCCTTGGACTAGCGGGAAGGACATTCAGTACTTC. Protein sequence: CSAPLPWTSGKDIQYF.

This clonotype came up many times. This chain links TRBV6-1 with TRBJ2-7, with TRBD2 matching 11 bases. J gave up 0 bases and V 3 bases, and 4 bases lay outside the gene matches. Germline loops: CDR1 MNHNS, CDR2 SASEGT. The CDR3 covers 16 residues. The CDR3 bases are TGTGCCAGCAGTGACACCGGGACTAGCGGCTCCTACGAGCAGTACTTC. Translated: CASSDTGTSGSYEQYF.

The chain employs TRBV6-2 or TRBV6-3 and TRBJ2-5; tentative D call: TRBD1 (6 bases). V lost 6 bases and J 7 bases, leaving 15 bases between the germline ends. The germline V gene has CDR1 MNHEY and CDR2 SVGEGT. The CDR3 has 13 amino acids. The CDR3 nucleotides read TGTGCCAGCAGCCCCGGACAGAAAGTGACCCAGTACTTC. This codes for CASSPGQKVTQYF.

The table lists this clonotype with a few counts. V usage is TRBV4-2 and J usage is TRBJ2-1; TRBD2 is a possible D gene (5 bases). Trimming left V 4 bases short and J 6 bases short, with 13 bases between. The germline gives CDR1 LGHNA, CDR2 YNFKEQ. The CDR3 contains 14 residues. The CDR3 sequence: CASSPLAFGNEQFF. DNA of the CDR3: TGTGCCAGCAGCCCTTTAGCGTTCGGCAATGAGCAGTTCTTC.

V is TRBV20-1 and J is TRBJ2-1, with 10 nucleotides matching TRBD2. Germline CDR1 and CDR2: DFQATT and SNEGSKA (reference sequence). The V gene end was trimmed by 0 bases and the J gene end by 5 bases; junction bases not matched to a gene: 10. This CDR3 is built from 17 residues. CDR3 DNA sequence: TGCAGTGCTAGAGATCTCCGGACTAGCGGAGTCAACAATGAGCAGTTCTTC. It codes for CSARDLRTSGVNNEQFF.

This clonotype has more than one count but fewer than ten. The chain is built from TRBV24-1 and TRBJ2-3; D not resolved. The CDR3 spans 14 residues. Trimming shortened V by 4 bases and J by 8 bases, and 15 bases separated the two germline ends. Germline CDR1 is KGHDR and CDR2 is SFDVKD. CDR3 region: CATSEPHWAATQYF. Here the CDR3 DNA reads TGTGCCACCAGTGAACCGCACTGGGCGGCTACGCAGTATTTT.

The table lists this clonotype with a few counts. The rearrangement uses TRBV28 and TRBJ2-1, with D uncertain. The CDR3 is 15 amino acids. Trimming took 2 bases from V and 2 from J, leaving 10 bases between them. CDR1 and CDR2 from the germline V gene are MDHEN and SYDVKM. CDR3 sequence: CASSLAGRPYNEQFF. The CDR3 DNA is TGTGCCAGCAGTTTAGCCGGTCGGCCCTACAATGAGCAGTTCTTC.

The V and J genes are TRBV3-1 and TRBJ1-1; D is possibly TRBD1 (6 bases). Germline loops: CDR1 LGHDT, CDR2 YNNKEL (reference sequence). The CDR3 consists of 13 residues. V lost 4 bases to trimming and J lost 7 bases, with 13 bases between them. The CDR3 sequence is CASSRWGRDEAFF. CDR3 sequence (DNA): TGTGCCAGCAGCCGGTGGGGGCGCGATGAAGCTTTCTTT.

The chain links TRBV18 to TRBJ2-7; D perhaps matches TRBD1 (6 bases). Germline assignment: CDR1 KGHSH and CDR2 LQKENI. This CDR3 is 16 amino acids long. The V end lost 2 bases, the J end lost 0 bases, and 14 bases lay between the germline ends. CDR3 bases: TGTGCCAGCTCACCAAGGGGGACAACAAGCTCCTACGAGCAGTACTTC. It yields the protein CASSPRGTTSSYEQYF.

The chain carries TRBV4-2 and TRBJ1-6; D perhaps matches TRBD1 (5 bases). Germline-derived CDR1 and CDR2 are LGHNA and YNFKEQ. The CDR3 spans 14 residues. V gave up 0 bases and J gave up 10 bases, with 10 bases separating them. This chain's CDR3 is CASSQDAGNSPLHF. CDR3 bases: TGTGCCAGCAGCCAAGATGCAGGGAACTCACCCCTCCACTTT.

About this clonotype itself: The junction does not match germline at one end; this may be a read error. The chain combines TRBV28 with TRBJ2-7, with D hard to call. Looked up from germline, CDR1 is MDHEN and CDR2 is SYDVKM. The CDR3 extends over 12 amino acids. As DNA, the CDR3 is TGTGCCGGCAGACCGGATTCCTACGAGCAGTACTTC. It is translated as CAGRPDSYEQYF.

This clonotype was seen a handful of times. The chain employs TRBV9 and TRBJ2-2; a weak D match, TRBD1 (5 bases). Trimming cost V 2 bases and J 0 bases, with 14 bases left between them. The germline V gene encodes CDR1 SGDLS and CDR2 YYNGEE. The CDR3 sequence is 17 residues long. The CDR3: CASSVKAQGANTGELFF. The CDR3 nucleotides read TGTGCCAGCAGCGTGAAGGCGCAGGGCGCGAACACCGGGGAGCTGTTTTTT. Full variable domain (outside the CDR3, taken from reference TRBV9 and TRBJ2-2): DSGVTQTPKHLITATGQRVTLRCSPRSGDLSVYWYQQSLDQGLQFLIQYYNGEERAKGNILERFSAQQFPDLHSELNLSSLELGDSALYFCASSVKAQGANTGELFFGEGSRLTVL.